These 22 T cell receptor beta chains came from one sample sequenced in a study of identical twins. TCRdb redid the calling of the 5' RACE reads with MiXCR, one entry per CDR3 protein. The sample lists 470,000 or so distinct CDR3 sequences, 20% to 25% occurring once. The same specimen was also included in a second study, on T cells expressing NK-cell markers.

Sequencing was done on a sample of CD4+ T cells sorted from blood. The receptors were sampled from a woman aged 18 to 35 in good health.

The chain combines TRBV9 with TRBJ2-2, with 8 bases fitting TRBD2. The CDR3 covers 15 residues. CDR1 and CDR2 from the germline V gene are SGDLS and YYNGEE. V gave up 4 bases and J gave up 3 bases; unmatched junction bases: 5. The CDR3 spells CASSSRAGDTGELFF. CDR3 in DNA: TGTGCCAGCAGCTCCAGAGCGGGGGACACCGGGGAGCTGTTTTTT.

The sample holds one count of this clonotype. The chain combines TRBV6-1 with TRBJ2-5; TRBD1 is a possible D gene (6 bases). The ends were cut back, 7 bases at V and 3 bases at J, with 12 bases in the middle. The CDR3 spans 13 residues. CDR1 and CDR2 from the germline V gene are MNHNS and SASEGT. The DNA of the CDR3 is TGTGCCAGCAAATTGGGGGCTGAAGAGACCCAGTACTTC. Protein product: CASKLGAEETQYF.

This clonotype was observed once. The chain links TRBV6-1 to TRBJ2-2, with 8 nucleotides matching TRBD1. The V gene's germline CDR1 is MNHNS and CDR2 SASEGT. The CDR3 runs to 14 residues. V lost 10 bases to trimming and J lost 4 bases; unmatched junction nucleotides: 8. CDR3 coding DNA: TGTGCCACCTCCCAGGGACAGGCCACCGGGGAGCTGTTTTTT. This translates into CATSQGQATGELFF.

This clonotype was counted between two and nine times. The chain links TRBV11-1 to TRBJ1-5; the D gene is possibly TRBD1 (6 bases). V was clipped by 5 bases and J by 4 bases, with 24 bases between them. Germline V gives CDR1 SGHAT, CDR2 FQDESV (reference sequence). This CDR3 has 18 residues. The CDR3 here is CASSKSSMGARGNQPQHF. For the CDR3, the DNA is TGTGCCAGCAGCAAAAGTAGTATGGGGGCGAGGGGGAATCAGCCCCAGCATTTT.

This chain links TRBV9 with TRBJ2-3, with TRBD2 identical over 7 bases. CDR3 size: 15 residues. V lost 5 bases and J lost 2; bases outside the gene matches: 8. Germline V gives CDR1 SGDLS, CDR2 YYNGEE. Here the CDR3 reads CASRESGEPTDTQYF. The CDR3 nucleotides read TGTGCCAGCAGGGAGAGCGGGGAGCCCACAGATACGCAGTATTTT.

As DNA, the CDR3 is TGCGCCAGCAGCTTGACTCGGGTAGGCGGGGAGCTGTTTTTT. This encodes CASSLTRVGGELFF. The rearrangement links TRBV5-1 to TRBJ2-2; no clear D gene. Germline loops: CDR1 SGHRS, CDR2 YFSETQ. The CDR3 consists of 14 residues. V was pared by 1 base and J by 7 bases, with 11 bases between.

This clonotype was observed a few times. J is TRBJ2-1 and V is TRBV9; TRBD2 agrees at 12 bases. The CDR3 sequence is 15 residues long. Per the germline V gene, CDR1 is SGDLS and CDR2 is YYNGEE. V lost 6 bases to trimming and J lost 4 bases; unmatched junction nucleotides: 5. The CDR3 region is CASTTGLAGYNEQFF. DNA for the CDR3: TGTGCCAGCACGACGGGACTAGCGGGTTACAATGAGCAGTTCTTC.

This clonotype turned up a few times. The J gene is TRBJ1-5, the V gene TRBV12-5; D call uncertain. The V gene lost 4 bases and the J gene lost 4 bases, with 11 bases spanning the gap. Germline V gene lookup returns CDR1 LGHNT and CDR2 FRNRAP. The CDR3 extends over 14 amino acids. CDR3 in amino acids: CASGSPTGNQPQHF. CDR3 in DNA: TGTGCTAGTGGTTCCCCGACGGGGAATCAGCCCCAGCATTTT. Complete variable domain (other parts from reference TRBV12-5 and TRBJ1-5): DARVTQTPRHKVTEMGQEVTMRCQPILGHNTVFWYRQTMMQGLELLAYFRNRAPLDDSGMPKDRFSAEMPDATLATLKIQPSEPRDSAVYFCASGSPTGNQPQHFGDGTRLSIL.

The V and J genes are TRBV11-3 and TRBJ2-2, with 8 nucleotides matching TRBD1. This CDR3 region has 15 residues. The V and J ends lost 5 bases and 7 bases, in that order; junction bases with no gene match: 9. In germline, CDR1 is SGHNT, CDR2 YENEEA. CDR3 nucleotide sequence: TGTGCCAGCAGCCCAGGGGGCTCCGTGTACGGGGAGCTGTTTTTT. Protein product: CASSPGGSVYGELFF.

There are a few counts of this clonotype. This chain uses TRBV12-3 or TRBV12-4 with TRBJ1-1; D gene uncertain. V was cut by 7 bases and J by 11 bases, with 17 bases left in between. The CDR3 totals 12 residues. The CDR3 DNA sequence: TGTGCCAGCACCGTCGGTATGGGGAGCGCTTTCTTT. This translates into CASTVGMGSAFF.

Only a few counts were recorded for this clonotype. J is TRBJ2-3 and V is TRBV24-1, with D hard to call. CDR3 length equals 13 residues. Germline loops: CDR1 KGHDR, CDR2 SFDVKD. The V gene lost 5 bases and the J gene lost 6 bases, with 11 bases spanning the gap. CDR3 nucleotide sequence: TGTGCCACCAGTGGCCCGGTAGGGGATACGCAGTATTTT. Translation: CATSGPVGDTQYF.

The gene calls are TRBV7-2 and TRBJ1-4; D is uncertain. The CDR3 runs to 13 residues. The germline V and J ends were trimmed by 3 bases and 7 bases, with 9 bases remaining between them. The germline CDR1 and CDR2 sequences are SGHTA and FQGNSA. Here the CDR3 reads CASSLQEPEKLFF. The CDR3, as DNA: TGTGCCAGCAGCTTGCAAGAACCTGAAAAACTGTTTTTT.

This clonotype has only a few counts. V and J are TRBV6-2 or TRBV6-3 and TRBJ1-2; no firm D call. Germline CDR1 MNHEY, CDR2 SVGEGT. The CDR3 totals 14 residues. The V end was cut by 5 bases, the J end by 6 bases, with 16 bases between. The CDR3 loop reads CASSPLSGSHGYTF. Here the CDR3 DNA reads TGTGCCAGCAGTCCGTTATCGGGGAGTCATGGCTACACCTTC.

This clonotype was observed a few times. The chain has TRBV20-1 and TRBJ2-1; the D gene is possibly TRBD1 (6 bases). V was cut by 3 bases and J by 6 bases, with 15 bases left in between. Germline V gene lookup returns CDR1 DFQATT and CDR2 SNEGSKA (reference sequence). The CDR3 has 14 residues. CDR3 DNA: TGCAGTGCTAGTTCCAGGGGCATCGGCAATGAGCAGTTCTTC. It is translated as CSASSRGIGNEQFF.

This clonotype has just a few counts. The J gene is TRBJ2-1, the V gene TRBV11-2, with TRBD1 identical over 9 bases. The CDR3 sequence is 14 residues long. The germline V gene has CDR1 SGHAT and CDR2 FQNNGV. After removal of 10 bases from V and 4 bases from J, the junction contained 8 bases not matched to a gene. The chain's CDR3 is CATAGQGIYNEQFF. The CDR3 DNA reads TGTGCCACCGCCGGACAGGGGATATACAATGAGCAGTTCTTC. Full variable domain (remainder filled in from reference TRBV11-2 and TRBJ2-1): EAGVAQSPRYKIIEKRQSVAFWCNPISGHATLYWYQQILGQGPKLLIQFQNNGVVDDSQLPKDRFSAERLKGVDSTLKIQPAKLEDSAVYLCATAGQGIYNEQFFGPGTRLTVL.

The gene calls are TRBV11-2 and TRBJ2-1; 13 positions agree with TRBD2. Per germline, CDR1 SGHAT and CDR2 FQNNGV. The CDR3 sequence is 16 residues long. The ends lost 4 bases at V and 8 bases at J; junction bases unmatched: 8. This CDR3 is CASSSTSGGAKYEQFF. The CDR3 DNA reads TGTGCCAGCAGCTCAACTAGCGGGGGGGCCAAATATGAGCAGTTCTTC.

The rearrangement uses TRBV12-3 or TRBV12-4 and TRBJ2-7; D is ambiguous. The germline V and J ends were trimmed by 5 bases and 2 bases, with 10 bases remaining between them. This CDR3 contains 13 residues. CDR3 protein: CASSPTYTYEQYF. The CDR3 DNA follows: TGTGCCAGCAGTCCAACGTACACCTACGAGCAGTACTTC.

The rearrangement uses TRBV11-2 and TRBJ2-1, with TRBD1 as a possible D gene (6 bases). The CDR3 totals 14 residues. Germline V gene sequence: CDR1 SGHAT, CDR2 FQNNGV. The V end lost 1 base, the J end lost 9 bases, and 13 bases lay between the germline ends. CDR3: CASSLGQGRGEQFF. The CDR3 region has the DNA TGTGCCAGCAGCTTAGGGCAGGGGCGAGGTGAGCAGTTCTTC.

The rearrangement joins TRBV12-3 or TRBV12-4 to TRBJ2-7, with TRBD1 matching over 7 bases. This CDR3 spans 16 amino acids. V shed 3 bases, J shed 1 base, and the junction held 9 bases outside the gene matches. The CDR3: CASSFFPAGGSYEQYF. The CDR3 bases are TGTGCCAGCAGTTTTTTCCCCGCAGGGGGTTCCTACGAGCAGTACTTC.

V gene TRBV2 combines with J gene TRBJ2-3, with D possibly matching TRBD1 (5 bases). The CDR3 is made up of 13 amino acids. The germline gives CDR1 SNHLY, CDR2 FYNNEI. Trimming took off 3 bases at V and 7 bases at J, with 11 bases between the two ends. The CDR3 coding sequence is TGTGCCAGCAGTGACAGGGTCCGGAATACGCAGTATTTT. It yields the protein CASSDRVRNTQYF.

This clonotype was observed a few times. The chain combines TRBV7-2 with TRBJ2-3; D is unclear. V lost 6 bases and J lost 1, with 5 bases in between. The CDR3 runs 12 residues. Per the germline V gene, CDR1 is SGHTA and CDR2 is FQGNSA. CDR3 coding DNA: TGTGCCAGCAGACTTCGCACAGATACGCAGTATTTT. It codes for CASRLRTDTQYF.

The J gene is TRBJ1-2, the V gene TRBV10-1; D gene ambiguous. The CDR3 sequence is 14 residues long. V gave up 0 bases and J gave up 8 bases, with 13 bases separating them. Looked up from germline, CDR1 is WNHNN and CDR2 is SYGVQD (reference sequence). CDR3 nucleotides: TGCGCCAGCAGTGAGTCGACCAACCCGAGAGGCTACACCTTC. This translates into CASSESTNPRGYTF.